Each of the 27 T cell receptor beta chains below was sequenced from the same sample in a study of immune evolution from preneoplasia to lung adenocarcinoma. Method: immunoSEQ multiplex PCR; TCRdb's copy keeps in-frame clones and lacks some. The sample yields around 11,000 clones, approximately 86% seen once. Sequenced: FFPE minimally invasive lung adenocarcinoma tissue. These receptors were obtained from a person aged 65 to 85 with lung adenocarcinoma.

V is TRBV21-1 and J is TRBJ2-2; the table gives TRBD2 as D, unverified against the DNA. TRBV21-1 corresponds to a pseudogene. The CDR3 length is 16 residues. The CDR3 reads CASSKESGRGTGELFF. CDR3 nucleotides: TGTGCCAGCAGCAAAGAAAGCGGGAGGGGGACCGGGGAGCTGTTTTTT.

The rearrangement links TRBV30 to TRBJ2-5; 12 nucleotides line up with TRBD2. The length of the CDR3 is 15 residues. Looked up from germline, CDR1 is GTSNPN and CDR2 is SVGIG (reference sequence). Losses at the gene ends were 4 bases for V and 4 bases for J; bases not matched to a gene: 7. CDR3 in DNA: TGTGCCTGGACTAGCGGGGGGGCCAGGGGAGAGACCCAGTACTTC. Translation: CAWTSGGARGETQYF.

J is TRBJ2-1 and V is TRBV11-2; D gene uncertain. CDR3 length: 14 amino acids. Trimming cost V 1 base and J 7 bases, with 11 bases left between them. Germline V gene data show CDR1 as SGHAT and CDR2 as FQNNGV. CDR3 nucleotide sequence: TGTGCCAGCAGCTTAGTCCAGGAAGGTAATGAGCAGTTCTTC. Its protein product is CASSLVQEGNEQFF.

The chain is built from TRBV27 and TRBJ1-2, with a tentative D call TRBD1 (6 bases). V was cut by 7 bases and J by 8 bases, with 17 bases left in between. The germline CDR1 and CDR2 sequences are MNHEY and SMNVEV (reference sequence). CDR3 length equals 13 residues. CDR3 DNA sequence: TGTGCCAGCACCACAATGCAGGGGCAGGGCTACACCTTC. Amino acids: CASTTMQGQGYTF.

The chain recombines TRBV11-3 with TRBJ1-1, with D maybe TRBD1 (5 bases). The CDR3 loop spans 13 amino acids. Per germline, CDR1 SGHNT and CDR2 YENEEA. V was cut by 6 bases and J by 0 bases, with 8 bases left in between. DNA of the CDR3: TGTGCCAGCAGTGACAGATTGAACACTGAAGCTTTCTTT. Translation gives CASSDRLNTEAFF.

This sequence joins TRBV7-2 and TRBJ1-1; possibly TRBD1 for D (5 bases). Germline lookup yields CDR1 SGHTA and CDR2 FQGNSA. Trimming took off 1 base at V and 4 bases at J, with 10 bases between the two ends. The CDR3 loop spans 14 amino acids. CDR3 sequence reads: CASSLVQGSTEAFF. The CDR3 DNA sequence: TGTGCCAGCAGCTTAGTTCAGGGAAGCACTGAAGCTTTCTTT.

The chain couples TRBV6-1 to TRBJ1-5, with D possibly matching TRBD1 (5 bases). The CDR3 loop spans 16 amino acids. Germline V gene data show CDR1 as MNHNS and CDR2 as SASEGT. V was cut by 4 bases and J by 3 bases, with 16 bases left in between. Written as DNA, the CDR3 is TGTGCCAGCAGTGTAAGCTCTCCGGGGGTCAATCAGCCCCAGCATTTT. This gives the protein CASSVSSPGVNQPQHF.

CDR3 nucleotides: TGTGCCAGTAGCGGGCGAACCATACGCAATCAGCCCCAGCATTTT. Translating gives CASSGRTIRNQPQHF. This chain uses TRBV19 with TRBJ1-5; D is ambiguous. Germline V gene lookup returns CDR1 LNHDA and CDR2 SQIVND (reference sequence). This CDR3 comprises 15 residues. Trimming removed 6 bases from V and 2 bases from J, with 14 bases in between.

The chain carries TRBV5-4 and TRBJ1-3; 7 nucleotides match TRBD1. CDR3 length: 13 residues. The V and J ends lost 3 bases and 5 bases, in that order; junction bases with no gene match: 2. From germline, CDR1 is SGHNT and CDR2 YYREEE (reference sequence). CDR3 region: CASSSTGRNTIYF. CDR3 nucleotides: TGTGCCAGCAGCTCGACAGGGAGAAACACCATATATTTT.

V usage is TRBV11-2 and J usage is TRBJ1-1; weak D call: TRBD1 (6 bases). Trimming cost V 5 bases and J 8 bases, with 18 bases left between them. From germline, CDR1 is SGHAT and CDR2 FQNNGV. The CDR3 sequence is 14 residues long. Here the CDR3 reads CASSLRDKTTEAFF. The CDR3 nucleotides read TGTGCCAGCAGCCTTCGGGACAAAACGACAGAAGCTTTCTTT.

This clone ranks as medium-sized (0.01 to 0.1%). The DNA for the CDR3 is TGTGCCAGCAGTGAAGCAGGAGCCAGGGGAGAAAAACTGTTTTTT. Translating gives CASSEAGARGEKLFF. The V call is TRBV6-1, the J call TRBJ1-4, with a possible D match to TRBD1 (6 bases). Germline V gene sequence: CDR1 MNHNS, CDR2 SASEGT. The germline V and J ends were trimmed by 0 bases and 8 bases, with 13 bases remaining between them. The CDR3 totals 15 residues.

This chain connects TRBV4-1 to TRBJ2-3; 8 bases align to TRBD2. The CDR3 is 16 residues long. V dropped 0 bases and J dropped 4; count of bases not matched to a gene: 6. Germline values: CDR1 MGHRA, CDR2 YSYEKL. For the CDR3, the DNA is TGCGCCAGCAGCCAAGATTCGTGGCGGGGGGCAGATACGCAGTATTTT. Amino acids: CASSQDSWRGADTQYF.

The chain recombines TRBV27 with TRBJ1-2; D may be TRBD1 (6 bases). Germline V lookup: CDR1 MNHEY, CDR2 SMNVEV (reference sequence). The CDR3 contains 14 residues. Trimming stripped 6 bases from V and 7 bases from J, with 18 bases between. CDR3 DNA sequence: TGTGCCAGCAGCCTTGGGGTGGGGGCTAGTGGCTACACCTTC. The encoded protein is CASSLGVGASGYTF.

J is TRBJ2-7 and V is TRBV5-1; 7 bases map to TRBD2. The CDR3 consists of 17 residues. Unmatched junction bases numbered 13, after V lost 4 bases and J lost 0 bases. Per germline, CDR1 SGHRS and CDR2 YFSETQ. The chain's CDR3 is CASSNRDYLSSSYEQYF. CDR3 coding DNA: TGCGCCAGCAGCAATCGGGACTACCTCTCGAGCTCCTACGAGCAGTACTTC.

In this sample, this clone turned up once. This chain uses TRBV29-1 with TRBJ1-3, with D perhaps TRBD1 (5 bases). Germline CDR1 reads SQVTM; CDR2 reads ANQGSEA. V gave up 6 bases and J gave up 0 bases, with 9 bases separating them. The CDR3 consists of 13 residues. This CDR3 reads CSVGLSSGNTIYF. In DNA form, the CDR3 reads TGCAGCGTGGGACTGAGCTCTGGAAACACCATATATTTT.

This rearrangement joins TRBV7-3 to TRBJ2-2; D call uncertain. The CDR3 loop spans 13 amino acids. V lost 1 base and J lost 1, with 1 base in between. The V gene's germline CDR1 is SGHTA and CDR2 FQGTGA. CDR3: CASSLRNTGELFF. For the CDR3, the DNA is TGTGCCAGCAGCTTAAGGAACACCGGGGAGCTGTTTTTT. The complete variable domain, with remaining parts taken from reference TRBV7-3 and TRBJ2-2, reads GAGVSQTPSNKVTEKGKYVELRCDPISGHTALYWYRQSLGQGPEFLIYFQGTGAADDSGLPNDRFFAVRPEGSVSTLKIQRTERGDSAVYLCASSLRNTGELFFGEGSRLTVL.

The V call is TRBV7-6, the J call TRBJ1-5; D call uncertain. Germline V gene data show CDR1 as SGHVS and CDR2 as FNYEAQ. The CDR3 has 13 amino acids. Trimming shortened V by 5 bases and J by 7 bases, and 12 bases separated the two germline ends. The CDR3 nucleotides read TGTGCCAGCAGCCCCCAGGAAGGACAGCCCCAGCATTTT. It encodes CASSPQEGQPQHF.

As DNA, the CDR3 is TGTGCCAGCAGAGAGGGGTCGTTGAGACAGGGTTTCTCTGGGGCCAACGTCCTGACTTTC. It is translated as CASREGSLRQGFSGANVLTF. The V and J genes are TRBV2 and TRBJ2-6; 7 bases line up with TRBD1. V was clipped by 6 bases and J by 0 bases; unmatched bases: 17. CDR1 and CDR2 (germline): SNHLY, FYNNEI. The CDR3 is 20 residues long.

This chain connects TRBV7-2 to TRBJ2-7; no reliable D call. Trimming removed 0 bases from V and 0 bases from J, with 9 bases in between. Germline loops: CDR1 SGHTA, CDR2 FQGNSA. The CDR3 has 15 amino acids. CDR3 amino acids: CASSLAVTSSYEQYF. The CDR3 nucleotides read TGTGCCAGCAGCTTAGCCGTCACGAGCTCCTACGAGCAGTACTTC.

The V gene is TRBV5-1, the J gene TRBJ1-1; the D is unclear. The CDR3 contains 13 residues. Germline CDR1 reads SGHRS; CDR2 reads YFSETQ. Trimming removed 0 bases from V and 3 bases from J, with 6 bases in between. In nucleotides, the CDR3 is TGCGCCAGCAGCTTGGTGGCAGACACTGAAGCTTTCTTT. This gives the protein CASSLVADTEAFF. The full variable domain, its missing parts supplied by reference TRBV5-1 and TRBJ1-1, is KAGVTQTPRYLIKTRGQQVTLSCSPISGHRSVSWYQQTPGQGLQFLFEYFSETQRNKGNFPGRFSGRQFSNSRSEMNVSTLELGDSALYLCASSLVADTEAFFGQGTRLTVV.

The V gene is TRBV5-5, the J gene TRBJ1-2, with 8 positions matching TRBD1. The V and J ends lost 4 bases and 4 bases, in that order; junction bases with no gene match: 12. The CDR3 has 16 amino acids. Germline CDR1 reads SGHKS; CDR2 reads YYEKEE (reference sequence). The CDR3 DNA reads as TGTGCCAGCAGCAAGGACAGGGCCCTGCTAGGCTATGGCTACACCTTC. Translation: CASSKDRALLGYGYTF.

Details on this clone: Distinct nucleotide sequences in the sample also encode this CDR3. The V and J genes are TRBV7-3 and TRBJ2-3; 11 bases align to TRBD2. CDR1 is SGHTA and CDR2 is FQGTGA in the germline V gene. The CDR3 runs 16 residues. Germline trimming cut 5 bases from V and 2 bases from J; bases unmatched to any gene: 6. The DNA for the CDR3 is TGTGCCAGCAGCAAGACTAGCGGGGCGACCACAGATACGCAGTATTTT. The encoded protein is CASSKTSGATTDTQYF.

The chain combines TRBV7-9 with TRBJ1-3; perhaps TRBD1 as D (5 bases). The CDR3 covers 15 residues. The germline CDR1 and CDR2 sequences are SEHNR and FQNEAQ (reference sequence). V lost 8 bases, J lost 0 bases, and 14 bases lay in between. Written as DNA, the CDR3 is TGTGCCAGCGGAGGGAGGGGCACCTCTGGAAACACCATATATTTT. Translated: CASGGRGTSGNTIYF.

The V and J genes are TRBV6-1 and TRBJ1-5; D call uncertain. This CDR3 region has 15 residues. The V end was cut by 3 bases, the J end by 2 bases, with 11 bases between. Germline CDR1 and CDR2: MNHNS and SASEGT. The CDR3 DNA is TGTGCCAGCAGTGATGGTGTTGGGGGCAATCAGCCCCAGCATTTT. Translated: CASSDGVGGNQPQHF.

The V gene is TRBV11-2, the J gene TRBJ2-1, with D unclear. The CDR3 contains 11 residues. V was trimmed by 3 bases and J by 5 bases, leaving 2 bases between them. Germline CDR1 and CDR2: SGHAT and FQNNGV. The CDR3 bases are TGTGCCAGCAGCTTGGACAATGAGCAGTTCTTC. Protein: CASSLDNEQFF.

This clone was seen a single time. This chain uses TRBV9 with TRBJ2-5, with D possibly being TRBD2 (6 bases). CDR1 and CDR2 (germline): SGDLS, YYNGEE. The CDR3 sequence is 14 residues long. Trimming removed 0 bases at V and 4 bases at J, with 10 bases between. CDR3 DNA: TGTGCCAGCAGCGTAGGTCCGGGAGCAGAGACCCAGTACTTC. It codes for CASSVGPGAETQYF.

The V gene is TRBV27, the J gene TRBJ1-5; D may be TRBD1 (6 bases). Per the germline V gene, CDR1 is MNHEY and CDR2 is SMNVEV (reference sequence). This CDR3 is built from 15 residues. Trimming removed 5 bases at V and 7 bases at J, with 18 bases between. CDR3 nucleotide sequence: TGTGCCAGCAGTCCGGAAGGAAGGGGGAGACAGCCCCAGCATTTT. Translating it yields CASSPEGRGRQPQHF.